These 28 T cell receptor beta chains were sequenced from one sample in a study of blood T cells in healthy people across ages. PCR was performed a second time for roughly 7 to 12 cycles using a sample-barcoded 5' primer and a J-beta primer mix. TCRdb reprocessed the 5' RACE reads via MiXCR and lists one record per CDR3 protein. The sample records fewer than 600,000 distinct CDR3 sequences, around 27% being singletons. Separately, the same data were catalogued under a study of T cells of mothers and their children.

The sequencing sample was made of blood. The receptors shown here come from a boy aged 2 to 10 in good health.

This clonotype was observed a few times. The rearrangement uses TRBV27 and TRBJ1-4; possible D gene TRBD1, 6 bases. CDR1 is MNHEY and CDR2 is SMNVEV in the germline V gene (reference sequence). V lost 4 bases and J lost 7, with 16 bases in between. CDR3 length equals 15 residues. CDR3 sequence reads: CASSYGGGRSEKLFF. The CDR3 DNA is TGTGCCAGCAGTTATGGAGGGGGTCGGAGTGAAAAACTGTTTTTT.

The genes are TRBV4-2 and TRBJ2-5; D ambiguous. The V gene lost 0 bases and the J gene lost 0 bases, with 8 bases spanning the gap. Germline V gene lookup returns CDR1 LGHNA and CDR2 YNFKEQ. This CDR3 has 15 residues. CDR3 protein: CASSQDIRHQETQYF. The CDR3 nucleotides read TGTGCCAGCAGCCAAGATATTCGCCACCAAGAGACCCAGTACTTC.

The rearrangement joins TRBV20-1 to TRBJ2-5; D possibly matches TRBD1 or TRBD2 (5 bases each). The CDR3 contains 11 residues. The V gene lost 7 bases and the J gene lost 1 base, with 7 bases spanning the gap. Looked up from germline, CDR1 is DFQATT and CDR2 is SNEGSKA (reference sequence). The CDR3 loop is CSGGTQETQYF. CDR3 sequence (DNA): TGCAGTGGGGGGACCCAAGAGACCCAGTACTTC.

CDR3: CAVGENEQFF. Here the CDR3 DNA reads TGTGCCGTGGGGGAGAATGAGCAGTTCTTC. The V and J genes are TRBV6-2 or TRBV6-3 and TRBJ2-1, with D possibly called TRBD1 or TRBD2 (5 bases each). The CDR3 covers 10 residues. Trimming stripped 11 bases from V and 7 bases from J, with 9 bases between. Per germline, CDR1 MNHEY and CDR2 SVGEGT.

Concerning this clonotype: At one end the junction does not follow the germline gene, possibly because of a read error. The chain joins TRBV12-3 or TRBV12-4 to TRBJ2-3, with a possible D match to TRBD2 (5 bases). The CDR3 is 16 amino acids. CDR3 sequence: CASGRHSVGSTDAQYF. The CDR3 DNA is TGTGCCAGCGGTCGGCACAGCGTGGGGAGCACAGATGCGCAGTATTTT.

The chain employs TRBV6-2 or TRBV6-3 and TRBJ1-6, with D tentatively TRBD1 (5 bases). V lost 6 bases to trimming and J lost 10 bases, with 16 bases between them. Germline loops: CDR1 MNHEY, CDR2 SVGEGT. The CDR3 covers 14 residues. CDR3 amino acids: CASSLGAVESPLHF. The CDR3 DNA follows: TGTGCCAGCAGCCTCGGGGCCGTGGAATCACCCCTCCACTTT.

The chain combines TRBV29-1 with TRBJ1-2, with 7 bases fitting TRBD1. The V segment lost 4 bases and the J segment 2 bases; nucleotides outside the gene matches: 1. Germline V gives CDR1 SQVTM, CDR2 ANQGSEA. The CDR3 runs 12 residues. The CDR3, as DNA: TGCAGCGTTGTACAGGGGAACTATGGCTACACCTTC. Its translation is CSVVQGNYGYTF.

For the CDR3, the DNA is TGTGCCAGCAGTTTTGCCACCGGGGGGGCCGAGCAGTACTTC. This translates into CASSFATGGAEQYF. This chain joins TRBV27 and TRBJ2-7; TRBD2 aligns across 8 bases. Germline assignment: CDR1 MNHEY and CDR2 SMNVEV (reference sequence). This CDR3 contains 14 residues. V lost 3 bases to trimming and J lost 6 bases; unmatched junction nucleotides: 7.

Only a few counts were recorded for this clonotype. The chain has TRBV19 and TRBJ2-1; the D is unclear. V dropped 7 bases and J dropped 0 bases, with 10 bases sitting between them. CDR3 length: 14 amino acids. Germline-derived CDR1 and CDR2 are LNHDA and SQIVND (reference sequence). The CDR3 DNA is TGTGCCAGTACCCCGGAAAGCTCCTACAATGAGCAGTTCTTC. Protein: CASTPESSYNEQFF.

The chain has TRBV6-5 and TRBJ2-3, with 7 bases aligning to TRBD2. V trimming: 5 bases; J trimming: 6 bases; junction bases outside the gene matches: 8. The CDR3 has 14 amino acids. Germline V CDR1 and CDR2: MNHEY, SVGAGI. The CDR3 sequence: CASSPGLGSDTQYF. The DNA for the CDR3 is TGTGCCAGCAGTCCCGGACTAGGTAGTGATACGCAGTATTTT.

In its sample, this clonotype was seen a few times. This sequence joins TRBV9 and TRBJ1-5; a possible D gene is TRBD1 (5 bases). Trimming pared 3 bases from V and 3 bases from J, leaving 13 bases between. The germline gives CDR1 SGDLS, CDR2 YYNGEE. The CDR3 covers 15 residues. DNA for the CDR3: TGTGCCAGCAGCGGGGCTGGGACTAACAATCAGCCCCAGCATTTT. This translates into CASSGAGTNNQPQHF.

CDR3 nucleotides: TGTGCCAGCAGAAAACCGGGACTAGCGGAAACGAAGGCCAAAAACATTCAGTACTTC. Translation gives CASRKPGLAETKAKNIQYF. This chain joins TRBV14 and TRBJ2-4; 11 bases fit TRBD2. The CDR3 runs to 19 residues. J was trimmed by 1 base and V by 6 bases; bases with no gene match: 14. Germline CDR1 and CDR2: SGHDN and FVKESK.

The rearrangement uses TRBV11-2 and TRBJ1-4; 7 positions agree with TRBD1. The trim removed 5 bases at V and 4 bases at J, leaving 13 bases unmatched. The CDR3 totals 17 residues. Germline loops: CDR1 SGHAT, CDR2 FQNNGV. The CDR3 nucleotides are TGTGCCAGCAGCAGGCGTGGGACAGTCCTTTTTAATGAAAAACTGTTTTTT. Encoded protein: CASSRRGTVLFNEKLFF.

In this sample, this clonotype turned up a few times. The chain is built from TRBV10-3 and TRBJ2-1, with 10 bases matching TRBD1. V shed 3 bases and J 5 bases; nucleotides not matched to a gene: 7. CDR1 and CDR2 (germline): ENHRY, SYGVKD. The CDR3 consists of 16 residues. In nucleotides, the CDR3 is TGTGCCATCAGTGATCCGGGACAGGGGATGAACAATGAGCAGTTCTTC. It specifies CAISDPGQGMNNEQFF.

The chain joins TRBV4-2 to TRBJ2-5, with D unclear. Trimming left V 3 bases short and J 2 bases short, with 7 bases between. Germline loops: CDR1 LGHNA, CDR2 YNFKEQ. This CDR3 has 13 amino acids. The CDR3 nucleotides are TGTGCCAGCAGCCAGGACCTTCAAGAGACCCAGTACTTC. It codes for CASSQDLQETQYF.

V is TRBV6-1 and J is TRBJ1-2; D may be TRBD1 (5 bases). Germline assignment: CDR1 MNHNS and CDR2 SASEGT. V dropped 9 bases and J dropped 4 bases, with 15 bases sitting between them. This CDR3 comprises 13 residues. Written as DNA, the CDR3 is TGTGCCAGTTTATCCGGGACGCCCTATGGCTACACCTTC. Its translation: CASLSGTPYGYTF.

The chain recombines TRBV7-9 with TRBJ2-1, with D unclear. Near its end, the DNA agrees better with TRBJ2-7, so the J call may be wrong. This CDR3 is built from 14 residues. The germline CDR1 and CDR2 sequences are SEHNR and FQNEAQ (reference sequence). The CDR3 region is CASSLGPGNYEQYF. The CDR3 DNA sequence: TGTGCCAGCAGCTTGGGCCCCGGAAACTACGAGCAGTACTTC.

The chain has TRBV20-1 and TRBJ2-7; D unclear. CDR3 length: 14 residues. The V gene lost 6 bases and the J gene lost 0 bases, with 15 bases spanning the gap. Per germline, CDR1 DFQATT and CDR2 SNEGSKA (reference sequence). Written as DNA, the CDR3 is TGCAGTGCCGAGAACCGGGCGAGCTCCTACGAGCAGTACTTC. This codes for CSAENRASSYEQYF.

The chain combines TRBV6-6 with TRBJ1-1; maybe TRBD1 (5 bases). V lost 7 bases and J lost 6, with 15 bases in between. This CDR3 is 13 amino acids long. Per the germline V gene, CDR1 is MNHNY and CDR2 is SVGAGI (reference sequence). CDR3 residues: CASKHAVGPEAFF. CDR3 DNA sequence: TGTGCCAGCAAACATGCCGTGGGGCCTGAAGCTTTCTTT.

In this sample, this clonotype turned up a few times. V is TRBV14 and J is TRBJ1-4; D perhaps matches TRBD1 (5 bases). Germline V gene sequence: CDR1 SGHDN, CDR2 FVKESK. The CDR3 loop spans 15 amino acids. V dropped 5 bases and J dropped 7 bases, with 17 bases sitting between them. The CDR3: CASSSSRGGGEKLFF. Here the CDR3 DNA reads TGTGCCAGCAGCAGCTCGCGAGGCGGGGGTGAAAAACTGTTTTTT.

The rearrangement uses TRBV9 and TRBJ2-5; TRBD2 agrees at 9 bases. The CDR3 covers 15 residues. V lost 0 bases, J lost 2 bases, and 2 bases stayed unmatched. Per germline, CDR1 SGDLS and CDR2 YYNGEE. The CDR3 loop reads CASSVETSGQETQYF. The CDR3 DNA follows: TGTGCCAGCAGCGTAGAAACTAGCGGGCAAGAGACCCAGTACTTC. The full variable domain, rest sourced from reference TRBV9 and TRBJ2-5, is DSGVTQTPKHLITATGQRVTLRCSPRSGDLSVYWYQQSLDQGLQFLIQYYNGEERAKGNILERFSAQQFPDLHSELNLSSLELGDSALYFCASSVETSGQETQYFGPGTRLLVL.

This chain connects TRBV11-2 to TRBJ2-5; a weak D match, TRBD1 (6 bases). The CDR3 contains 15 residues. V was trimmed by 1 base and J by 2 bases, leaving 11 bases between them. Looked up from germline, CDR1 is SGHAT and CDR2 is FQNNGV. The CDR3 spells CASSLGYTGQETQYF. The CDR3 nucleotides read TGTGCCAGCAGCTTAGGATATACAGGGCAAGAGACCCAGTACTTC.

This chain uses TRBV6-2 or TRBV6-3 with TRBJ2-4; TRBD1 matches 10 bases. CDR3 length equals 20 residues. CDR1 and CDR2 from the germline V gene are MNHEY and SVGEGT. Trimming removed 0 bases from V and 3 bases from J; junction bases left unmatched: 14. The CDR3 is CASSYSRDRGPTVHKNIQYF. For the CDR3, the DNA is TGTGCCAGCAGTTACTCCCGGGACAGGGGCCCTACGGTGCACAAAAACATTCAGTACTTC.

Only a few counts were recorded for this clonotype. The chain has TRBV3-1 and TRBJ2-7; 14 nucleotides line up with TRBD2. V trimming: 0 bases; J trimming: 7 bases; junction bases outside the gene matches: 8. CDR3 length equals 17 residues. Germline loops: CDR1 LGHDT, CDR2 YNNKEL (reference sequence). The DNA of the CDR3 is TGTGCCAGCAGCCAAGATAGGGGACTAGCGGGAGAACGGGAGCAGTACTTC. This gives the protein CASSQDRGLAGEREQYF.

This clonotype was found a few times. The chain carries TRBV4-1 and TRBJ1-6; 7 bases align to TRBD1. Per germline, CDR1 MGHRA and CDR2 YSYEKL. Unmatched junction bases numbered 10, after V lost 4 bases and J lost 7 bases. The CDR3 totals 16 residues. Written as DNA, the CDR3 is TGCGCCAGCAGCCTGGGCGCGACAGGGCGGAATTCACCCCTCCACTTT. It translates to CASSLGATGRNSPLHF.

This clonotype showed up just a few times. This sequence joins TRBV4-3 and TRBJ1-3; D is ambiguous. V was trimmed by 0 bases and J by 3 bases, leaving 9 bases between them. The CDR3 has 15 amino acids. Germline V CDR1 and CDR2: LGHNA, YSLEER. The CDR3 sequence is CASSQDNTHGNTIYF. For the CDR3, the DNA is TGCGCCAGCAGCCAAGATAATACTCATGGAAACACCATATATTTT.

CDR3 bases: TGTGCCAGCAGCGTAGGAGGCAGGACCTACGAGCAGTACTTC. This encodes CASSVGGRTYEQYF. The rearrangement links TRBV9 to TRBJ2-7; D gene ambiguous. The V end was cut by 0 bases, the J end by 2 bases, with 9 bases between. The CDR3 totals 14 residues. From germline, CDR1 is SGDLS and CDR2 YYNGEE.

Only a few counts were recorded for this clonotype. This CDR3 is CASSRDPHPDSPPTDTQYF. The CDR3 nucleotides read TGCGCCAGCAGCCGCGATCCCCATCCGGACTCCCCCCCCACAGATACGCAGTATTTT. This chain links TRBV4-3 with TRBJ2-3, with a weak D call TRBD2 (5 bases). Trimming removed 4 bases from V and 2 bases from J, with 25 bases in between. CDR3 length equals 19 residues. The germline gives CDR1 LGHNA, CDR2 YSLEER.